This is a list of T cell receptor beta chains from one sample in a study of T-cell memory formation after mild COVID-19. TCRdb called the 5' RACE reads again in MiXCR, with one record for every CDR3 protein. The top ten hold about a third of the sample, which has tens of thousands of distinct CDR3 sequences, approximately 16% seen once. Specimen: PBMCs or a T cell subset sorted from them (not recorded which). The receptors shown here come from an adult woman who had mild COVID-19 (a few samples of this study predate the infection). Cell type and time point are not known. CDR3s include the opening cysteine and the closing phenylalanine or tryptophan. D genes are given only for firm matches. Only part of the rows carry a size: once, few, many, or a class if the clone is expanded.

>TRBD1|TRBV24-1|-|TRBJ2-1
CATSVGQGVYNEQFF
TGTGCCACCAGTGTAGGACAGGGGGTCTACAATGAGCAGTTCTTC
>-|TRBV20-1|-|TRBJ1-1
CSARTPWANTEAFF
TGCAGTGCTAGGACTCCTTGGGCGAACACTGAAGCTTTCTTT
>TRBD1|TRBV12-3/TRBV12-4|few|TRBJ2-1
CASSGQGLSYNEQFF
TGTGCCAGCAGTGGACAGGGCCTCTCCTACAATGAGCAGTTCTTC
>-|TRBV7-6|-|TRBJ2-7
CASSLAGAFHEQYF
TGTGCCAGCAGCTTAGCAGGGGCTTTCCACGAGCAGTACTTC
>-|TRBV9|-|TRBJ2-3
CASSVDGKTTDTQYF
TGTGCCAGCAGCGTAGATGGCAAGACCACAGATACGCAGTATTTT
>TRBD1|TRBV10-3|-|TRBJ2-7
CAISEGTGQSYEQYF
TGTGCCATCAGCGAAGGGACAGGGCAATCTTACGAGCAGTACTTC
>TRBD1|TRBV4-1|-|TRBJ1-1
CASSQGLGQGRNEAFF
TGCGCCAGCAGCCAAGGCCTCGGACAGGGCAGAAATGAAGCTTTCTTT
>-|TRBV7-9|few|TRBJ1-4
CASSLGAPGRGATNEKLFF
TGTGCCAGCAGCTTAGGGGCCCCAGGGAGGGGCGCAACTAATGAAAAACTGTTTTTT
>-|TRBV5-6|-|TRBJ2-3
CASSPASQDTQYF
TGTGCCAGCAGCCCCGCCTCACAGGATACGCAGTATTTT
>TRBD2|TRBV29-1|few|TRBJ2-1
CSAGGSSGRYNEQFF
TGCAGCGCCGGGGGGTCTAGCGGGAGGTACAATGAGCAGTTCTTC
>TRBD1|TRBV7-9|-|TRBJ1-2
CASSLAGGADGYTF
TGTGCCAGCAGCTTAGCAGGGGGCGCGGATGGCTACACCTTC
>-|TRBV3-1|-|TRBJ2-7
CASSPHYRSEKGEQYF
TGTGCCAGCAGCCCGCATTACAGGTCCGAGAAGGGGGAGCAGTACTTC
>-|TRBV9|few|TRBJ2-3
CASSHSPTRSTDTQYF
TGTGCCAGCAGCCACTCCCCCACGCGGAGCACAGATACGCAGTATTTT
>-|TRBV7-2|-|TRBJ1-2
CASSLFSRENGYTF
TGTGCCAGCAGCTTATTCTCCAGGGAAAATGGCTACACCTTC
>-|TRBV5-6|few|TRBJ1-5
CASSLGGGASQPQHF
TGTGCCAGCAGCTTGGGTGGAGGGGCCTCTCAGCCCCAGCATTTT
>TRBD2|TRBV12-3/TRBV12-4|few|TRBJ2-7
CASSLVTSEYEQYF
TGTGCCAGCAGTTTAGTGACTAGCGAATACGAGCAGTACTTC
>-|TRBV20-1|-|TRBJ2-3
CSARDTDTQYF
TGCAGTGCTAGAGACACAGATACGCAGTATTTT
>TRBD1|TRBV29-1|many|TRBJ1-1
CSPYRGTEAFF
TGCAGCCCATACAGGGGCACTGAAGCTTTCTTT
>-|TRBV14|few|TRBJ2-1
CASSPFRRDEQFF
TGTGCCAGCAGCCCCTTTCGTCGGGATGAGCAGTTCTTC
>-|TRBV25-1|-|TRBJ1-5
CASSENWVGSPNQPQHF
TGTGCCAGCAGTGAAAATTGGGTGGGGTCCCCCAATCAGCCCCAGCATTTT